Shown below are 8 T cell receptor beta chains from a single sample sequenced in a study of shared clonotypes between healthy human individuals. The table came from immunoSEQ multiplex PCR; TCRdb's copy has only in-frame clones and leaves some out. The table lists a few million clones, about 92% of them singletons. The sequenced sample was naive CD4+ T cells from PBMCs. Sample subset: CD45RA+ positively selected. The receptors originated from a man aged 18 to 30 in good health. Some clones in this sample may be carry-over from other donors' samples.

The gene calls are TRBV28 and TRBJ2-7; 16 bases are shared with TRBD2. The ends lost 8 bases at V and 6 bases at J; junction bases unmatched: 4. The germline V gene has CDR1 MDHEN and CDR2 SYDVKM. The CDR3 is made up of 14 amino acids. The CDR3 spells CASGTSGRAPEQYF. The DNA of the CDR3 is TGTGCCAGCGGGACTAGCGGGAGGGCCCCCGAGCAGTACTTC.

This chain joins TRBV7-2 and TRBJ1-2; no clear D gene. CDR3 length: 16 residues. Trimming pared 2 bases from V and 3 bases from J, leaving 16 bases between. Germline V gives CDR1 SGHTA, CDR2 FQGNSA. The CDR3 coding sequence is TGTGCCAGCAGCTTAAGCCTTGGAGGGCTCCACTATGGCTACACCTTC. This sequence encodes CASSLSLGGLHYGYTF.

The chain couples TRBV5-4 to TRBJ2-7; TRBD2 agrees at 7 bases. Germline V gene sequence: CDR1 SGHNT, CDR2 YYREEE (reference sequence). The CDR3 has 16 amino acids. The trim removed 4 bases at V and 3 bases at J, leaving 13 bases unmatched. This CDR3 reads CASSVGTTVGLYEQYF. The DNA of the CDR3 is TGTGCCAGCAGCGTCGGGACTACGGTGGGCCTCTACGAGCAGTACTTC.

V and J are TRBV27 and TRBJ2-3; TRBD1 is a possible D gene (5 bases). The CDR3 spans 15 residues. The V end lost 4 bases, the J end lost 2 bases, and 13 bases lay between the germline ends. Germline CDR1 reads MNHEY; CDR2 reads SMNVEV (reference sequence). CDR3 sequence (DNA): TGTGCCAGCAGTTCCCCCCAGGGTTACACAGATACGCAGTATTTT. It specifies CASSSPQGYTDTQYF.

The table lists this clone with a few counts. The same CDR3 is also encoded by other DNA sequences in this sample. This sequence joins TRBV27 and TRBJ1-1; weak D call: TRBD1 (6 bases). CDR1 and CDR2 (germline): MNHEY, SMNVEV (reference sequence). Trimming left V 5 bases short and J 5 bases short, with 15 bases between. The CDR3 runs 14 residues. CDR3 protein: CASSLRQRGTEAFF. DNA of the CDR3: TGTGCCAGCAGTCTCCGACAGAGGGGGACTGAAGCTTTCTTT.

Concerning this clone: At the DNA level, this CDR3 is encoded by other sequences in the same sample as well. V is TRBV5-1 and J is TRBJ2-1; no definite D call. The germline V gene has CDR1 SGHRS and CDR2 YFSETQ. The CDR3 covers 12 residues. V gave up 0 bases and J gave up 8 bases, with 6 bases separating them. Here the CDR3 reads CASSLGSHEQFF. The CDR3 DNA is TGCGCCAGCAGCTTGGGTAGCCATGAGCAGTTCTTC.

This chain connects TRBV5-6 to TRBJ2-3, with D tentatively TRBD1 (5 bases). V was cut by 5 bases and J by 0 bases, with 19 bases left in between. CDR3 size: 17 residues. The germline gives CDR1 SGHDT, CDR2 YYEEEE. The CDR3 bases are TGTGCCAGCAGGGTGGGGCTACTCCGCTCAAGCACAGATACGCAGTATTTT. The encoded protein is CASRVGLLRSSTDTQYF.

The CDR3 DNA sequence: TGTGCCAGTAGTATACCGAGAAATGAAAAACTGTTTTTT. This sequence encodes CASSIPRNEKLFF. This chain joins TRBV19 and TRBJ1-4; D gene unclear. Germline lookup yields CDR1 LNHDA and CDR2 SQIVND (reference sequence). The CDR3 is 13 residues long. V was pared by 2 bases and J by 5 bases, with 6 bases between.